Shown below are 9 T cell receptor beta chains from a single sample sequenced in a study of T cells in localized non-small cell lung cancer. Assay used: immunoSEQ multiplex PCR; TCRdb lists only in-frame clones, some missing. Here the sample spans a few thousand clones, around a quarter being singletons. This sample comprised lung tumor tissue, obtained before any cancer treatment. These receptor sequences come from an older female donor with stage I lung adenocarcinoma.

This clone has more than one count but fewer than ten. The rearrangement uses TRBV6-8 and TRBJ1-4, with TRBD1 matching over 7 bases. V was clipped by 5 bases and J by 5 bases; unmatched bases: 5. The germline V gene encodes CDR1 MNHGY and CDR2 SAAAGT. The CDR3 is made up of 14 amino acids. In DNA form, the CDR3 reads TGTGCCAGCAGTCCCGACAGGGTGAATGAAAAACTGTTTTTT. It yields the protein CASSPDRVNEKLFF.

In its sample, this clone is medium-sized (0.01 to 0.1%). The chain has TRBV9 and TRBJ2-1; a weak D match, TRBD2 (7 bases). CDR3 length: 16 residues. CDR1 is SGDLS, CDR2 YYNGEE, per germline. V was clipped by 0 bases and J by 4 bases, with 14 bases between them. The CDR3 reads CASSVDEAGTYNEQFF. As DNA, the CDR3 is TGTGCCAGCAGCGTAGACGAAGCGGGGACATACAATGAGCAGTTCTTC.

The chain joins TRBV5-1 to TRBJ1-3; 11 bases are shared with TRBD1. With V trimmed by 4 bases and J by 0 bases, 9 bases remained unmatched. The CDR3 runs 18 residues. Germline V gene data show CDR1 as SGHRS and CDR2 as YFSETQ. CDR3 nucleotides: TGCGCCAGCAGCCGAGGGTGGGACAGGGGGAGCTCTGGAAACACCATATATTTT. It is translated as CASSRGWDRGSSGNTIYF.

CDR3 residues: CASLDREVADTQYF. The CDR3 DNA sequence: TGTGCCAGCCTCGACAGGGAAGTCGCAGATACGCAGTATTTT. The V call is TRBV6-8, the J call TRBJ2-3, with TRBD1 matching 7 bases. This CDR3 contains 14 residues. Germline lookup yields CDR1 MNHGY and CDR2 SAAAGT. Trimming at V came to 8 bases and at J to 4 bases, leaving 9 bases not matched to a gene.

This clone ranks as medium-sized. V usage is TRBV29-1 and J usage is TRBJ1-1, with D unresolved. Trimming stripped 6 bases from V and 2 bases from J, with 13 bases between. This CDR3 is 13 amino acids long. Germline assignment: CDR1 SQVTM and CDR2 ANQGSEA. In DNA, the CDR3 is TGCAGCGTCAAGAGAGCGACTAACACTGAAGCTTTCTTT. Residues: CSVKRATNTEAFF. Full variable domain (missing parts from reference TRBV29-1 and TRBJ1-1): SAVISQKPSRDICQRGTSLTIQCQVDSQVTMMFWYRQQPGQSLTLIATANQGSEATYESGFVIDKFPISRPNLTFSTLTVSNMSPEDSSIYLCSVKRATNTEAFFGQGTRLTVV.

This clone was observed a few times. The chain joins TRBV6-8 to TRBJ1-1, with a tentative D call TRBD1 (6 bases). The V end lost 0 bases, the J end lost 0 bases, and 8 bases lay between the germline ends. Germline CDR1 is MNHGY and CDR2 is SAAAGT. This CDR3 spans 15 amino acids. The CDR3 is CASSYSGHLNTEAFF. The CDR3, as DNA: TGTGCCAGCAGTTACTCGGGACACCTGAACACTGAAGCTTTCTTT.

This rearrangement joins TRBV19 to TRBJ1-3; D is ambiguous. Germline lookup yields CDR1 LNHDA and CDR2 SQIVND (reference sequence). The CDR3 covers 15 residues. V was cut by 4 bases and J by 0 bases, with 10 bases left in between. The CDR3 region has the DNA TGTGCCAGTAGTAGGGATTACGACTCTGGAAACACCATATATTTT. It specifies CASSRDYDSGNTIYF. The full variable domain, completed using reference TRBV19 and TRBJ1-3, is DGGITQSPKYLFRKEGQNVTLSCEQNLNHDAMYWYRQDPGQGLRLIYYSQIVNDFQKGDIAEGYSVSREKKESFPLTVTSAQKNPTAFYLCASSRDYDSGNTIYFGEGSWLTVV.

The chain links TRBV30 to TRBJ2-7, with D unclear. Per germline, CDR1 GTSNPN and CDR2 SVGIG (reference sequence). The CDR3 totals 13 residues. Trimming removed 2 bases from V and 2 bases from J, with 10 bases in between. As DNA, the CDR3 is TGTGCCTGGAGTCCTGGAGCAGCCTACGAGCAGTACTTC. Translating it yields CAWSPGAAYEQYF.

This clone turned up a few times. The V and J genes are TRBV2 and TRBJ2-3; 8 bases line up with TRBD1. V lost 4 bases and J lost 4; bases outside the gene matches: 7. Germline CDR1 SNHLY, CDR2 FYNNEI. This CDR3 is built from 15 residues. CDR3 in amino acids: CASSAWTGIADTQYF. The CDR3 DNA sequence: TGTGCCAGCAGTGCCTGGACAGGGATCGCAGATACGCAGTATTTT.